Listed here is a single TCR beta chain. Its antigen is currently not known. Within one base of it there is no much larger clone, and no base qualities were kept. This specimen belongs to a study of cytomegalovirus exposure and HLA in healthy donors (dated by TCRdb to about 2017). A note on the overall study: An earlier analysis of about 530 of the donors reported about 260 Gb of sequence data and 117 million unique TCR beta sequences obtained from 180 million or so T cells. Around 320 gigabases of sequencing data and tens of millions of unique TCR sequences were included in an early release covering under 650 HLA-typed donors. Of the approximately 400 genotyped donors, 81% fell in the genetic ancestry cluster associated with self-reported Caucasian donors. The study aimed to test whether signatures of past pathogen exposure could be identified by cataloging public T cell receptors. The study profiled the T cell repertoires of under 700 subjects by immunosequencing and related them to cytomegalovirus serostatus. In addition to the first cohort of approximately 650 subjects, a separate validation cohort of over 90 different subjects was used. To predict cytomegalovirus infection status, the study combined high-throughput TCR immunosequencing, statistical association of individual TCRs with disease status, and machine learning. To study patterns of TCR occurrence, a later analysis re-analyzed previously published TCR beta repertoires from hundreds of donors and added high-resolution HLA genotyping. In the later analysis, no new phenotypic data were used to find candidate immune exposures; instead, reliance was placed on TCR beta sequences and their occurrence across donors. In an earlier analysis of 500 to 650 of the donors, high-throughput TCR beta sequencing was used to judge whether each TCR beta V gene segment behaved as functional or pseudogenic. Donor age, sex, ethnicity and CMV serostatus were compiled alongside the repertoire data. In a later genetic analysis, genome-wide SNP genotypes for about 55% of the roughly 700 donors were used, and that subset was treated as a discovery cohort. Every repertoire in the discovery cohort had been generated on one and the same sequencing platform. Both class I and class II loci were covered by HLA typing, at four-digit resolution. The number of typed donors differed by locus: 629-630 for A, B, C, DRB1 and DQB1; 500 to 550 for DQA1; about 600 for DPA1; and roughly 490 for DPB1. About 5 DR-DQ haplotypes were handled as single units for association and clustering, since linkage in the cohort was strong. Among approximately 370 genotyped donors of the cohort, an average of about 240,000 unique TCR beta nucleotide sequences was sequenced per donor, of which about 18% were non-productive.

Libraries were built with the immunoSEQ multiplex PCR assay. The multiplex PCR relied on a mix of 60 forward primers for TCR Vbeta segments and 13 reverse primers for TCR Jbeta segments. The CDR3 region of rearranged TCR beta genes was amplified from genomic DNA by a multiplex PCR assay. On the Illumina HiSeq System, the amplified TCR beta libraries were sequenced as 87-base-pair reads. The published analysis was carried out like this. Across the 600 to 700 repertoires, a later analysis counted some 80 million unique TCR beta chains, approximately 10 million of which were shared by at least two donors. Raw reads were error-corrected and collapsed into unique sequences by a nearest-neighbor algorithm in which closely related sequences were merged to remove PCR and sequencing errors. Alignment of CDR3 sequences to IMGT reference sequences was used to assign V, D and J gene segments. For a sequence to be retained, a match of at least six nucleotides was required to both a V gene segment and a J gene segment. A rearrangement counted as productive if the CDR3 had no stop codons and remained in frame with V and J, and every other rearrangement counted as non-productive. Following IMGT convention, CDR3 was defined as the stretch from the second conserved V-encoded cysteine up to the conserved J-encoded phenylalanine. Sequences without an unambiguous match to a single V gene segment were excluded from the earlier analysis of a few hundred of the donors. In an earlier analysis of around 600 of the donors, V segments were called functional above 56.7% productive rearrangements and were called segregating when the between-donor standard deviation exceeded 5%. A statistical classification framework was built to diagnose cytomegalovirus status from the catalog of TCR beta chain sequences. V and J gene assignment, in a later analysis, came from comparing TCR nucleotide sequences with IMGT/GENE-DB human TR gene sequences. In a later analysis, CDR3 sequences and most-parsimonious VDJ recombination scenarios were assigned using the TCRdist pipeline. In a later analysis, each TCR beta chain was defined by its CDR3 amino acid sequence together with its V-gene family, and reads lacking a unique V-gene family were excluded. To address suspected cross-contamination and a sequencing artifact, a later analysis removed 550 to 750 highly shared, low-generation-probability nucleotide sequences. In a later analysis, a clonal expansion index for each public chain was calculated from normalized within-repertoire ranks of inferred template counts. A later analysis computed generation probabilities with a VDJ recombination model fitted to out-of-frame rearrangements, and checked the results against IGoR. Hypergeometric tests were used in a later analysis to score TCR-TCR, TCR-HLA and TCR-CMV co-occurrence, with a repertoire-size bias correction applied to the TCR pairs. False discovery rates were estimated in a later analysis by permuting HLA or CMV assignments 20 times. In a later analysis, co-occurring TCRs were grouped with DBSCAN, and TCRdist sequence similarity was added when clustering was performed within HLA-allele-positive subsets. For co-occurrence clustering, repertoires with fewer than 30,000 or more than 120,000 public chains were excluded, along with a handful of repertoires with anomalous nucleotide sharing. TCRdb took this table from immuneACCESS and kept in-frame rearrangements with V and J called. Such tables lack part of the clones; where checked against another copy, unresolved V genes explain under half of the gap, and the rest is unexplained. That table furnishes V, J and clone size, whereas the DNA furnished D and trimming. The sample yields about 150,000 clones; over 60% were counted once. Around 2% of the sample is held by the ten biggest clonotypes.

In total, 600 or so healthy bone marrow donors made up the cohort. All cohort members were sampled while nominally healthy, although unrecorded immune exposures were likely present. The donor was CMV seronegative and was included in the group of a few hundred seronegative cohort members. Each donor provided a peripheral blood sample, and peripheral blood mononuclear cells were used for TCR beta sequencing. Genomic DNA was extracted from the blood cell samples with the Qiagen DNeasy Blood Extraction Kit. Broader findings and caveats from the paper: The classifier was reported to diagnose cytomegalovirus status with high specificity and sensitivity in both the original cohort and the validation cohort. V-gene and J-gene trimming of TCR beta chains was associated with a missense DCLRE1C variant in a later genetic analysis, and the association was replicated in an independent cohort. A later analysis associated about 17,000 TCR beta sequences with specific HLA alleles at a false discovery rate of 0.05. A further reported finding was that TCR beta sequences accurately predicted the HLA-A and HLA-B alleles for most subjects in the first cohort. Correlated functional status among segregating V segments might reflect linkage disequilibrium, but an unknown experimental factor could not be ruled out. A few of the identified cytomegalovirus-associated TCR beta chains were confirmed in vitro to be specific for cytomegalovirus antigens. Sequencing depth was assumed to be roughly uniform across donors in the presence/absence analyses, though that assumption may not hold. Immune exposure information for the cohort was limited to CMV serostatus. Assigning TCR associations to individual alleles was difficult when HLA alleles, especially DR and DQ, strongly co-occurred. Because HLA typing was unavailable for some donors at each locus, only the typed subset was used in association tests. Some IMGT-functional V segments, including TRBV6-2 and TRBV6-3, could not be told apart with the 87-base-pair reads, so those segments were excluded. Only TCR beta chains were sequenced in this cohort, and the absence of alpha or paired-chain data limited detectable features. In an earlier analysis of about 600 of the donors, most TCR beta V segments appeared in productive rearrangements about 90% or about 30% of the time, broadly matching IMGT annotations. In a later genetic analysis, fewer N-insertions in productive TCRs were reported among donors in an Asian-associated ancestry cluster than the approximately 710-donor mean. In a later analysis, several top co-occurrence clusters were reported to appear linked to parvovirus B19, influenza, CMV and Epstein-Barr virus. The study listed 170 or so TCR beta chains as associated with cytomegalovirus. Most CMV-associated TCR beta chains appeared to be HLA-restricted in a later analysis, and the HLA associations seemed to be driven largely by CMV exposure. Most TCR sequences were seen in very few donors, while some public TCRs were found in many individuals. The authors suggested that the approach could potentially be generalized to other disease states and immunological phenotypes. A cluster of highly shared sequence variants was judged likely to be a technical artifact of the sequencing pipeline. A later analysis found that HLA-associated TCR beta chains were more clonally expanded and had lower generation probabilities than equally common non-associated chains. In a later analysis, the rate of TCR association differed among HLA loci, with DRB1 alleles having the most associated TCRs and HLA-C alleles having the fewest. Over 15 rarely observed V segments, including chromosome 9 orphons, were excluded from the earlier analysis of 550 to 700 of the donors because counts were too low.

CDR1 is given as GTSNPN and CDR2 as SVGIG, both from the germline V gene (reference sequence). V is pared back by 3 bases and J by 7 bases, with 16 bases lying between the germline termini. The CDR3 runs 14 residues from the cysteine to the phenylalanine. Kept here is only the CDR3 DNA, which spans 42 bases and is read in frame from base 1. The chain couples TRBV30 to TRBJ1-5; the D gene is possibly TRBD1, with 5 bases matching. The sequenced sample consisted of PBMCs. The clonotype originates from a man younger than 45 in good health and CMV-seronegative. The bases read TGTGCCTGGAGCCCCGGGGGGGTGCCCCAGCCCCAGCATTTT. It specifies CAWSPGGVPQPQHF. Extended through the reference TRBV30 and TRBJ1-5 proteins, this CDR3 yields the full variable domain: SQTIHQWPATLVQPVGSPLSLECTVEGTSNPNLYWYRQAAGRGLQLLFYSVGIGQISSEVPQNLSASRPQDRQFILSSKKLLLSDSGFYLCAWSPGGVPQPQHFGDGTRLSIL.